The 29 T cell receptor beta chains below all came from one sample that was sequenced in a study of T cells after yellow fever vaccination. TCRdb reprocessed the 5' RACE reads with MiXCR, giving one entry per CDR3 protein. The sample carries about 130,000 distinct CDR3 sequences, 7.5% to 10% recorded once. The specimen comprised CD8+ T cells sorted from PBMCs, sampled on the day of the yellow fever booster vaccination. These receptors all come from a man aged 18 to 30 who received the YFV17D yellow fever vaccine.

The chain uses TRBV5-4 and TRBJ2-1; 14 nucleotides agree with TRBD2. Germline assignment: CDR1 SGHNT and CDR2 YYREEE (reference sequence). This CDR3 is 15 amino acids long. V shed 0 bases, J shed 8 bases, and the junction held 1 base outside the gene matches. DNA of the CDR3: TGTGCCAGCAGCTTGGAGGGACTAGCGGGGGATGAGCAGTTCTTC. Translated, it gives CASSLEGLAGDEQFF.

This clonotype was recorded a few times. The genes are TRBV3-1 and TRBJ2-1; D uncertain. This CDR3 spans 15 amino acids. Per the germline V gene, CDR1 is LGHDT and CDR2 is YNNKEL (reference sequence). Trimming pared 4 bases from V and 4 bases from J, leaving 14 bases between. The CDR3 DNA follows: TGTGCCAGCAGCCCGGATACTTCGCTATACAATGAGCAGTTCTTC. Protein sequence: CASSPDTSLYNEQFF.

This clonotype was detected a few times. J is TRBJ2-7 and V is TRBV27; 8 bases are a match to TRBD1. J was trimmed by 0 bases and V by 8 bases; bases with no gene match: 6. The CDR3 spans 14 residues. In germline, CDR1 is MNHEY, CDR2 SMNVEV (reference sequence). CDR3 sequence (DNA): TGTGCCAGCTACCAGACAGGGGACTCCTACGAGCAGTACTTC. It encodes CASYQTGDSYEQYF.

The rearrangement links TRBV20-1 to TRBJ2-1; D unresolved. Per germline, CDR1 DFQATT and CDR2 SNEGSKA (reference sequence). This CDR3 comprises 11 residues. V was pared by 6 bases and J by 6 bases, with 9 bases between. The CDR3 protein is CSAPVLNEQFF. In nucleotides, the CDR3 is TGCAGTGCCCCCGTGCTCAATGAGCAGTTCTTC.

CDR3 sequence reads: CASSFQGQETQYF. The CDR3, as DNA: TGTGCCAGCAGCTTCCAGGGACAAGAGACCCAGTACTTC. The V gene is TRBV7-9, the J gene TRBJ2-5; D is possibly TRBD1 (5 bases). CDR1 and CDR2 from the germline V gene are SEHNR and FQNEAQ (reference sequence). The length of the CDR3 is 13 residues. The V end was cut by 3 bases, the J end by 2 bases, with 7 bases between.

For this clonotype: A read error may produce the germline difference seen at one junction end. The CDR3 sequence: CASSHHRGRSIQNTVAFF. The CDR3 DNA reads TGCGCCAGCAGCCACCACAGGGGGCGATCGATTCAGAACACTGTAGCTTTCTTT. The chain employs TRBV4-1 and TRBJ1-1, with 9 bases identical to TRBD1. CDR1 MGHRA and CDR2 YSYEKL come from the germline V gene. The CDR3 has 18 residues.

This clonotype was seen more than once but under ten times. The rearrangement joins TRBV12-3 or TRBV12-4 to TRBJ1-2; 11 bases are a match to TRBD1. V lost 1 base, J lost 3 bases, and 7 bases stayed unmatched. This CDR3 has 17 amino acids. The CDR3 nucleotides read TGTGCCAGCAGTTTAGAAGGACAGGGGGCTTTCGACTATGGCTACACCTTC. It translates to CASSLEGQGAFDYGYTF.

This clonotype was detected only a few times. This rearrangement joins TRBV5-1 to TRBJ2-5; 12 positions match TRBD2. This CDR3 contains 15 residues. The trim removed 3 bases at V and 5 bases at J, leaving 5 bases unmatched. The germline gives CDR1 SGHRS, CDR2 YFSETQ. CDR3 in amino acids: CASSSSGGAMETQYF. The CDR3, as DNA: TGCGCCAGCAGCTCTAGCGGGGGGGCCATGGAGACCCAGTACTTC.

This clonotype was seen a handful of times. The genes are TRBV4-1 and TRBJ1-3; no clear D. Trimming shortened V by 4 bases and J by 2 bases, and 18 bases separated the two germline ends. CDR3 size: 17 residues. Germline V CDR1 and CDR2: MGHRA, YSYEKL. The CDR3 coding sequence is TGCGCCAGCAGCCGCCAGCGGGAAACTGCGACTGGAAACACCATATATTTT. It translates to CASSRQRETATGNTIYF.

This clonotype appeared a few times. V gene TRBV6-5 combines with J gene TRBJ2-7, with 9 nucleotides matching TRBD1. The CDR3 extends over 15 amino acids. Germline CDR1 is MNHEY and CDR2 is SVGAGI. J was trimmed by 1 base and V by 5 bases; bases with no gene match: 6. The CDR3 DNA reads TGTGCCAGCAGTCCGACGACAGGGGGATCCTACGAGCAGTACTTC. Translating gives CASSPTTGGSYEQYF.

On this clonotype: A junction end diverges from the germline sequence, so it may reflect a read error. The J gene is TRBJ2-1, the V gene TRBV12-3 or TRBV12-4; TRBD2 might be the D (5 bases). The CDR3 is 12 amino acids. The CDR3 DNA follows: TGTGCCAGCAGATTAGCGTACAATGAGCAGTTCTTC. This translates into CASRLAYNEQFF.

Many counts were recorded for this clonotype. This sequence joins TRBV27 and TRBJ2-2; D is uncertain. Germline V gene sequence: CDR1 MNHEY, CDR2 SMNVEV (reference sequence). Trimming shortened V by 8 bases and J by 0 bases, and 10 bases separated the two germline ends. This CDR3 is built from 14 residues. The CDR3 sequence is CASGIPANTGELFF. The CDR3 nucleotides read TGTGCCAGCGGTATCCCCGCGAACACCGGGGAGCTGTTTTTT.

As regards this clonotype: A read error may explain this, as a much larger clone is one base away. V is TRBV20-1 and J is TRBJ1-2; D possibly corresponds to TRBD1 (6 bases). Germline V gene lookup returns CDR1 DFQATT and CDR2 SNEGSKA (reference sequence). Trimming left V 1 base short and J 8 bases short, with 14 bases between. The CDR3 has 13 amino acids. CDR3 DNA sequence: TGCAGTGCTAGAGCTGTTACAGGGTGGGGCTACACCTTC. Its translation: CSARAVTGWGYTF.

This clonotype appeared a few times. The chain employs TRBV5-4 and TRBJ2-7, with 8 bases matching TRBD1. CDR1 is SGHNT, CDR2 YYREEE, per germline (reference sequence). The ends lost 6 bases at V and 5 bases at J; junction bases unmatched: 13. CDR3 size: 15 residues. The CDR3 DNA reads as TGTGCCAGCACCGTTTATGGGACAGGCGTAAACGAGCAGTACGTC. This translates into CASTVYGTGVNEQYV.

The genes are TRBV11-2 and TRBJ2-7; TRBD1 matches 8 bases. CDR1 SGHAT and CDR2 FQNNGV come from the germline V gene. The CDR3 is made up of 16 amino acids. Losses at the gene ends were 5 bases for V and 3 bases for J; bases not matched to a gene: 12. The CDR3 sequence: CASSPFPPRGLYEQYF. The CDR3 coding sequence is TGTGCCAGCAGCCCATTCCCTCCCAGGGGGCTCTACGAGCAGTACTTC.

The V call is TRBV4-1, the J call TRBJ1-4; D call uncertain. Germline V gene sequence: CDR1 MGHRA, CDR2 YSYEKL. The V end lost 4 bases, the J end lost 5 bases, and 8 bases lay between the germline ends. There are 13 residues in the CDR3. This CDR3 is CASSPQINEKLFF. The CDR3 bases are TGCGCCAGCAGCCCTCAGATAAATGAAAAACTGTTTTTT.

The V and J genes are TRBV5-6 and TRBJ2-3; no definite D call. This CDR3 has 14 amino acids. Germline V gene sequence: CDR1 SGHDT, CDR2 YYEEEE. Trimming removed 2 bases from V and 4 bases from J, with 11 bases in between. The CDR3 is CASSFDFSPDTQYF. CDR3 DNA: TGTGCCAGCAGCTTTGACTTTTCCCCAGATACGCAGTATTTT.

This clonotype has only a few counts. The CDR3 DNA reads TGCAGTGCACGCCCTCGGGAAACTGAAGCTTTCTTT. Its translation: CSARPRETEAFF. This chain connects TRBV20-1 to TRBJ1-1; D is ambiguous. The CDR3 loop spans 12 amino acids. Trimming took off 6 bases at V and 5 bases at J, with 13 bases between the two ends. Germline CDR1 and CDR2: DFQATT and SNEGSKA (reference sequence).

This clonotype was seen more than once but under ten times. The chain combines TRBV24-1 with TRBJ1-5, with 11 bases fitting TRBD1. J lost 5 bases, V lost 5 bases, and 4 bases had no gene match. In germline, CDR1 is KGHDR, CDR2 SFDVKD. The CDR3 is made up of 15 amino acids. The CDR3 DNA reads as TGTGCCACCAGTGCTCAGGACAGGGGGCATCAGCCCCAGCATTTT. The encoded protein is CATSAQDRGHQPQHF.

This clonotype has more than one count but fewer than ten. The rearrangement uses TRBV29-1 and TRBJ1-5; 9 bases match TRBD1. CDR1 and CDR2 from the germline V gene are SQVTM and ANQGSEA. This CDR3 region has 15 residues. The ends lost 5 bases at V and 6 bases at J; junction bases unmatched: 11. In DNA, the CDR3 is TGCAGCGTTCCTTCCGACAGGGGGGAATCTCAGCCCCAGCATTTT. Its translation is CSVPSDRGESQPQHF.

This clonotype has at least ten counts. The chain links TRBV29-1 to TRBJ2-2, with D maybe TRBD2 (5 bases). V lost 6 bases and J lost 4, with 15 bases in between. The germline V gene has CDR1 SQVTM and CDR2 ANQGSEA. This CDR3 contains 14 residues. The CDR3 is CSVGSGSGTGELFF. The CDR3 coding sequence is TGCAGCGTAGGGTCGGGGTCGGGCACCGGGGAGCTGTTTTTT.

The CDR3 protein is CASSPEKRGWGKLFF. CDR3 bases: TGTGCCAGCAGCCCAGAGAAGCGGGGATGGGGAAAACTGTTTTTT. The V call is TRBV7-2, the J call TRBJ1-4; no clear D. The V gene lost 5 bases and the J gene lost 10 bases, with 20 bases spanning the gap. Germline CDR1 SGHTA, CDR2 FQGNSA. The CDR3 loop spans 15 amino acids.

In this sample, this clonotype turned up a few times. This chain uses TRBV3-1 with TRBJ2-3; D possibly corresponds to TRBD1 (6 bases). CDR1 is LGHDT and CDR2 is YNNKEL in the germline V gene (reference sequence). The CDR3 totals 14 residues. Trimming removed 4 bases from V and 1 base from J, with 9 bases in between. The CDR3 protein is CASSPRTGTDTQYF. CDR3 DNA sequence: TGTGCCAGCAGCCCAAGGACAGGCACAGATACGCAGTATTTT.

The gene calls are TRBV19 and TRBJ2-1; TRBD2 agrees at 8 bases. Germline V CDR1 and CDR2: LNHDA, SQIVND (reference sequence). V trimming: 3 bases; J trimming: 9 bases; junction bases outside the gene matches: 10. The length of the CDR3 is 15 residues. The CDR3: CASSIPRGGRGEQFF. Here the CDR3 DNA reads TGTGCCAGTAGTATCCCCCGGGGGGGCCGAGGTGAGCAGTTCTTC. Drawing the rest from reference TRBV19 and TRBJ2-1, the complete variable domain is DGGITQSPKYLFRKEGQNVTLSCEQNLNHDAMYWYRQDPGQGLRLIYYSQIVNDFQKGDIAEGYSVSREKKESFPLTVTSAQKNPTAFYLCASSIPRGGRGEQFFGPGTRLTVL.

The chain employs TRBV7-2 and TRBJ1-5; 9 bases are a match to TRBD1. The CDR3 runs to 15 residues. V shed 4 bases, J shed 1 base, and the junction held 2 bases outside the gene matches. The germline V gene encodes CDR1 SGHTA and CDR2 FQGNSA. CDR3 coding DNA: TGTGCCAGCAGCTCGACAGGGGGAAGCAATCAGCCCCAGCATTTT. This gives the protein CASSSTGGSNQPQHF.

This clonotype was seen at least ten times. The chain recombines TRBV4-1 with TRBJ2-7; D call uncertain. The V end lost 0 bases, the J end lost 5 bases, and 11 bases lay between the germline ends. The CDR3 consists of 14 residues. Germline CDR1 and CDR2: MGHRA and YSYEKL. In DNA, the CDR3 is TGCGCCAGCAGCCAAGAGCCAGGAACTGACGAGCAGTACTTC. It yields the protein CASSQEPGTDEQYF.

The rearrangement joins TRBV14 to TRBJ2-7; TRBD1 might be the D (6 bases). V shed 4 bases and J shed 5 bases, with 12 bases lying between them. Germline loops: CDR1 SGHDN, CDR2 FVKESK. The CDR3 spans 13 residues. The CDR3 loop is CASSLTGLNEQYV. CDR3 bases: TGTGCCAGCAGCCTTACAGGGTTAAACGAGCAGTACGTC.

The genes are TRBV7-9 and TRBJ1-1; TRBD1 is a possible D gene (6 bases). The CDR3 has 16 residues. The germline V and J ends were trimmed by 5 bases and 0 bases, with 16 bases remaining between them. Germline lookup yields CDR1 SEHNR and CDR2 FQNEAQ (reference sequence). The CDR3 sequence: CASSGYQGTLNTEAFF. CDR3 in DNA: TGTGCCAGCAGCGGGTACCAGGGGACTCTGAACACTGAAGCTTTCTTT. Based on the CDR3 plus reference TRBV7-9 and TRBJ1-1, the full variable domain is DTGVSQNPRHKITKRGQNVTFRCDPISEHNRLYWYRQTLGQGPEFLTYFQNEAQLEKSRLLSDRFSAERPKGSFSTLEIQRTEQGDSAMYLCASSGYQGTLNTEAFFGQGTRLTVV.

V gene TRBV28 combines with J gene TRBJ2-5; D not resolved. The CDR3 loop spans 14 amino acids. V lost 3 bases and J lost 4, with 12 bases in between. Germline V CDR1 and CDR2: MDHEN, SYDVKM. CDR3 protein: CASSLVGYAETQYF. In nucleotides, the CDR3 is TGTGCCAGCAGTTTGGTAGGTTACGCAGAGACCCAGTACTTC.